This T cell receptor beta chain was captured in a study of long-term antiretroviral therapy in people with HIV. This was the immunoSEQ v3.0 assay at survey level. Clones were sequenced by immunoSEQ multiplex PCR, and TCRdb holds only the in-frame ones, with some missing. The profile shows about 24,000 clones, roughly 83% of them singletons. V lost 0 bases and J 4 bases, leaving 11 bases between the germline ends. There are 14 residues in the CDR3. Germline CDR1 reads SGDLS; CDR2 reads YYNGEE. Study-level findings and limits: At every time point, clones expanded before ART dominated the repertoire.

On this clone itself: The antigen is not known.

Going into DNA extraction, samples held about 0.95-10 million cryopreserved PBMC. The receptor was isolated from a man aged 30 to 39 with HIV. The source material was unsorted PBMCs, sampled about 4.3 years after starting antiretroviral therapy. The gene calls are TRBV9 and TRBJ2-7; D call uncertain. CDR3 DNA: TGTGCCAGCAGCGTAGACGCCTTCGAGTACGAGCAGTACTTC. It translates to CASSVDAFEYEQYF.